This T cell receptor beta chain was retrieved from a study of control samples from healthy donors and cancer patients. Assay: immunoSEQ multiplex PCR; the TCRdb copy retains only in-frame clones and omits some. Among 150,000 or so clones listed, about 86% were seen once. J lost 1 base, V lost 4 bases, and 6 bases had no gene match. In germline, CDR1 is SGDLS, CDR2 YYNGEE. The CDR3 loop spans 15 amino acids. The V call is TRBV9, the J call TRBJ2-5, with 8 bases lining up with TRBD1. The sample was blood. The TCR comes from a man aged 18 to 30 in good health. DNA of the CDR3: TGTGCCAGCAGCCCTGACACAGGGGGCCAAGAGACCCAGTACTTC. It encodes CASSPDTGGQETQYF.